The present T cell receptor beta chain was sequenced within a study of cytomegalovirus exposure and HLA in healthy donors. Whole-study findings and limits: In an earlier analysis, in 587 donors, most V segments appeared productive either ~87% or ~30% of the time. Reportedly, diagnosis of cytomegalovirus status by the classifier showed high specificity and sensitivity. Most TCR sequences proved rare, with some public TCRs found in many donors.

Concerning this clone itself: Its target is unknown.

Primers included in the PCR were 60 Vbeta and 13 Jbeta primers. The data were produced by immunoSEQ multiplex PCR, yet TCRdb's version contains in-frame clones alone and is incomplete. The sample consists of about 62,000 clones, over 75% of them appearing once. This CDR3 has 14 amino acids. Germline assignment: CDR1 GTSNPN and CDR2 SVGIG (reference sequence). V lost 5 bases to trimming and J lost 9 bases; unmatched junction nucleotides: 11. The rearrangement joins TRBV30 to TRBJ2-4; TRBD2 agrees at 9 bases. The source material was PBMCs. The receptor was isolated from a young man in good health and CMV-seronegative. The CDR3 spells CAWDAGGAGGIQYF. In DNA form, the CDR3 reads TGTGCCTGGGATGCCGGGGGAGCGGGGGGCATTCAGTACTTC.